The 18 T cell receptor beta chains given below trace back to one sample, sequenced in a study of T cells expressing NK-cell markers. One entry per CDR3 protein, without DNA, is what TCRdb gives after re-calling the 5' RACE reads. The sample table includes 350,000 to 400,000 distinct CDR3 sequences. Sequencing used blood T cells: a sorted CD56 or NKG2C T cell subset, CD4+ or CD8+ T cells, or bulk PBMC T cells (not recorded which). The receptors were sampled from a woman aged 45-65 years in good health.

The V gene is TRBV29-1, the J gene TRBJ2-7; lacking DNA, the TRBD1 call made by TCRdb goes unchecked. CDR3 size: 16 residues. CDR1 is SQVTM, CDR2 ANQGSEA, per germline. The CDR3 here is CSVEKVGHSFTYEQYF.

The CDR3 sequence is CASSPETGGIETQYF. The chain is built from TRBV7-6 and TRBJ2-5; no DNA is available, so the TRBD1 call from TCRdb remains unchecked. Germline CDR1 is SGHVS and CDR2 is FNYEAQ. The CDR3 is 15 residues long.

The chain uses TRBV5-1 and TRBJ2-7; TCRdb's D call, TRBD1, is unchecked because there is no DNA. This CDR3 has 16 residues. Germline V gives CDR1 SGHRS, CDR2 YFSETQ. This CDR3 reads CASSLAQQGRTYEQYF.

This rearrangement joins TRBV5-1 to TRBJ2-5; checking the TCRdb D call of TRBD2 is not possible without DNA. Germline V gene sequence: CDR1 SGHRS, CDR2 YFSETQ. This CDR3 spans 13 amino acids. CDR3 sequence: CASKIAVEETQYF.

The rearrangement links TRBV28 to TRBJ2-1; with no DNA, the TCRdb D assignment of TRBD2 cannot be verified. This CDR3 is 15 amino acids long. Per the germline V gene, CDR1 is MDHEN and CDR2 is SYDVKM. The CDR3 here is CASSQGLTLNNEQFF.

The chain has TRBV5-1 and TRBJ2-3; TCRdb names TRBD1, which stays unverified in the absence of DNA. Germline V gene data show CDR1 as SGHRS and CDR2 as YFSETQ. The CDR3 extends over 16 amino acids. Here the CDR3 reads CASSHTSGGWTDTQYF.

CDR3 sequence: CASSLGAEGTEAFF. This chain links TRBV5-1 with TRBJ1-1; without DNA, the TCRdb call of TRBD1 cannot be checked. The CDR3 is 14 amino acids. Germline CDR1 is SGHRS and CDR2 is YFSETQ.

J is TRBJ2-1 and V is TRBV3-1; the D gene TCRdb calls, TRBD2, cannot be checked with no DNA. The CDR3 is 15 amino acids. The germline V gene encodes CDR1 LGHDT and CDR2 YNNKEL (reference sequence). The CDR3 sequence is CASSSMERLGNEQFF.

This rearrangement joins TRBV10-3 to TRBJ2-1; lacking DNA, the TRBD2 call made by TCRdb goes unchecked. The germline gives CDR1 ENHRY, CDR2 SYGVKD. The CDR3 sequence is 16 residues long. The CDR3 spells CAISPGTSGGHNEQFF.

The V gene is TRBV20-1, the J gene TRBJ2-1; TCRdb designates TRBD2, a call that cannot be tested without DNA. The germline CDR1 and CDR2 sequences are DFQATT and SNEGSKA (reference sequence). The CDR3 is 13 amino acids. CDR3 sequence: CSARVGPPNEQFF.

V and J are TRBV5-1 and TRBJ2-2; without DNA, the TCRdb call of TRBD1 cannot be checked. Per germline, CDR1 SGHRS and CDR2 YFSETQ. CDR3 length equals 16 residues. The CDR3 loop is CASSLGDRMAVRELFF.

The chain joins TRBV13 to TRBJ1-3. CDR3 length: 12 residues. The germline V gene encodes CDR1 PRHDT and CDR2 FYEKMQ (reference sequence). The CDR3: CASSSEGITIYF.

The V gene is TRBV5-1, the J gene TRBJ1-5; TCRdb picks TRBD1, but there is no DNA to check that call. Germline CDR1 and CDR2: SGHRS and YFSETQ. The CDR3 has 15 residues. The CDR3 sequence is CASSPDPGQFQPQHF. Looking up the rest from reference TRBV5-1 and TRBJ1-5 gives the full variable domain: KAGVTQTPRYLIKTRGQQVTLSCSPISGHRSVSWYQQTPGQGLQFLFEYFSETQRNKGNFPGRFSGRQFSNSRSEMNVSTLELGDSALYLCASSPDPGQFQPQHFGDGTRLSIL.

Here the CDR3 reads CASSYLTGAGFGYTF. The chain links TRBV5-1 to TRBJ1-2; TCRdb returns TRBD1, unconfirmable since there is no DNA. Germline CDR1 and CDR2: SGHRS and YFSETQ. The CDR3 covers 15 residues.

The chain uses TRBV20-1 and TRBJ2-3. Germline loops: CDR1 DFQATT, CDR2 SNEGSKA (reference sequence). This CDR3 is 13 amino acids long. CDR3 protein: CSARRTGTDTQYF.

CDR3 sequence: CASSWRQGGQYF. The J gene is TRBJ2-7, the V gene TRBV12-3 or TRBV12-4; TCRdb's D gene call, TRBD1, goes unchecked for lack of DNA. This CDR3 is 12 amino acids long.

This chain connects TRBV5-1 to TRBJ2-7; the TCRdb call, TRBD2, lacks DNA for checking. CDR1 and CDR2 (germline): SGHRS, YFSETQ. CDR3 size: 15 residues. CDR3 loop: CASSLVLGAPYEQYF.

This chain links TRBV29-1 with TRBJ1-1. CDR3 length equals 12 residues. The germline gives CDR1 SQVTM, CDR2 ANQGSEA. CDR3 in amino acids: CSVEGPQELAFF.